These 18 T cell receptor beta chains were sequenced from one sample in a study of T cell responses to AZD1222 COVID-19 vaccine. Sequencing used immunoSEQ multiplex PCR; TCRdb keeps in-frame clones, though not all of them. In the table there are roughly 100,000 clones, approximately 87% of which are singletons. This specimen consisted of peripheral blood, obtained on day 0 of AZD1222 vaccination. These receptor sequences come from an adult in good health.

The chain couples TRBV9 to TRBJ2-7, with D possibly being TRBD1 (6 bases). Germline CDR1 and CDR2: SGDLS and YYNGEE. This CDR3 has 15 amino acids. With 3 bases removed from V and 2 bases from J, the gap between germline ends came to 15 bases. CDR3 DNA: TGTGCCAGCAGCGCCGGGACACTCAGCACCTACGAGCAGTACTTC. It codes for CASSAGTLSTYEQYF.

This clone has more than one count but fewer than ten. The chain couples TRBV7-3 to TRBJ2-7, with 7 bases that match TRBD2. The V and J ends lost 5 bases and 2 bases, in that order; junction bases with no gene match: 3. The CDR3 spans 13 residues. Germline V lookup: CDR1 SGHTA, CDR2 FQGTGA. CDR3 in amino acids: CASSQRDAYEQYF. CDR3 nucleotide sequence: TGTGCCAGCAGCCAGCGGGACGCCTACGAGCAGTACTTC. Together with reference TRBV7-3 and TRBJ2-7, the CDR3 gives the full variable domain: GAGVSQTPSNKVTEKGKYVELRCDPISGHTALYWYRQSLGQGPEFLIYFQGTGAADDSGLPNDRFFAVRPEGSVSTLKIQRTERGDSAVYLCASSQRDAYEQYFGPGTRLTVT.

The V gene is TRBV4-2, the J gene TRBJ2-5; D is undetermined. CDR1 and CDR2 (germline): LGHNA, YNFKEQ. V was shortened by 0 bases and J by 0 bases, with 5 bases between the two germline ends. The CDR3 consists of 14 residues. CDR3: CASSQEGHQETQYF. CDR3 nucleotide sequence: TGTGCCAGCAGCCAAGAGGGTCACCAAGAGACCCAGTACTTC.

The J gene is TRBJ2-2, the V gene TRBV9; D is uncertain. Germline loops: CDR1 SGDLS, CDR2 YYNGEE. The CDR3 totals 17 residues. Trimming cost V 0 bases and J 5 bases, with 17 bases left between them. The CDR3 coding sequence is TGTGCCAGCAGCGTAGGGACCCGAAGGTTGAGAACCGGGGAGCTGTTTTTT. This codes for CASSVGTRRLRTGELFF. Together with reference TRBV9 and TRBJ2-2, the CDR3 gives the full variable domain: DSGVTQTPKHLITATGQRVTLRCSPRSGDLSVYWYQQSLDQGLQFLIQYYNGEERAKGNILERFSAQQFPDLHSELNLSSLELGDSALYFCASSVGTRRLRTGELFFGEGSRLTVL.

The CDR3 DNA reads as TGCGCCAGCAGCTTTGGCCGAGACCGCTACGAGCAGTACTTC. Translated, it gives CASSFGRDRYEQYF. The chain carries TRBV5-1 and TRBJ2-7; D is ambiguous. The CDR3 sequence is 14 residues long. V was trimmed by 2 bases and J by 3 bases, leaving 12 bases between them. The V gene's germline CDR1 is SGHRS and CDR2 YFSETQ. Together with reference TRBV5-1 and TRBJ2-7, the CDR3 gives the full variable domain: KAGVTQTPRYLIKTRGQQVTLSCSPISGHRSVSWYQQTPGQGLQFLFEYFSETQRNKGNFPGRFSGRQFSNSRSEMNVSTLELGDSALYLCASSFGRDRYEQYFGPGTRLTVT.

This chain joins TRBV28 and TRBJ2-7; D gene uncertain. Germline V CDR1 and CDR2: MDHEN, SYDVKM. The CDR3 has 13 residues. V was pared by 10 bases and J by 2 bases, with 15 bases between. The CDR3 sequence is CATLSWAPYEQYF. The CDR3 nucleotides are TGTGCCACCCTCAGCTGGGCCCCCTACGAGCAGTACTTC.

This clone turned up a few times. The chain joins TRBV19 to TRBJ2-1; the D gene is possibly TRBD1 (5 bases). The CDR3 runs 13 residues. Trimming removed 7 bases at V and 4 bases at J, with 11 bases between. The germline V gene encodes CDR1 LNHDA and CDR2 SQIVND (reference sequence). Here the CDR3 reads CASKMGQYNEQFF. CDR3 nucleotides: TGTGCCAGTAAAATGGGGCAGTACAATGAGCAGTTCTTC.

V usage is TRBV19 and J usage is TRBJ1-5; no clear D. In germline, CDR1 is LNHDA, CDR2 SQIVND (reference sequence). This CDR3 is 13 amino acids long. Trimming removed 1 base at V and 5 bases at J, with 6 bases between. CDR3 sequence: CASSIGPYQPQHF. DNA for the CDR3: TGTGCCAGTAGTATAGGGCCTTATCAGCCCCAGCATTTT. The full variable domain, with the rest looked up from reference TRBV19 and TRBJ1-5, is DGGITQSPKYLFRKEGQNVTLSCEQNLNHDAMYWYRQDPGQGLRLIYYSQIVNDFQKGDIAEGYSVSREKKESFPLTVTSAQKNPTAFYLCASSIGPYQPQHFGDGTRLSIL.

The chain joins TRBV14 to TRBJ2-1; the match to TRBD2 covers 9 bases. V lost 0 bases to trimming and J lost 6 bases; unmatched junction nucleotides: 9. Germline V gene lookup returns CDR1 SGHDN and CDR2 FVKESK. This CDR3 is 17 amino acids long. The DNA for the CDR3 is TGTGCCAGCAGCCAAGATCGGTTAGCGGGAGAGGGCAATGAGCAGTTCTTC. This gives the protein CASSQDRLAGEGNEQFF.

The chain uses TRBV7-2 and TRBJ1-6; tentative D call: TRBD1 (6 bases). CDR1 and CDR2 from the germline V gene are SGHTA and FQGNSA. The CDR3 loop spans 14 amino acids. Trimming shortened V by 4 bases and J by 10 bases, and 14 bases separated the two germline ends. The CDR3 reads CASSSYREESPLHF. CDR3 nucleotides: TGTGCCAGCAGCTCCTACAGGGAGGAATCACCCCTCCACTTT.

The gene calls are TRBV14 and TRBJ1-4; weak D call: TRBD1 (5 bases). This CDR3 comprises 16 residues. V was pared by 4 bases and J by 0 bases, with 12 bases between. From germline, CDR1 is SGHDN and CDR2 FVKESK. As DNA, the CDR3 is TGTGCCAGCAGCCCTACTGGGGGGACAACTAATGAAAAACTGTTTTTT. Its translation is CASSPTGGTTNEKLFF.

The V gene is TRBV4-3, the J gene TRBJ2-1; possible D gene TRBD2, 6 bases. The CDR3 loop spans 15 amino acids. Looked up from germline, CDR1 is LGHNA and CDR2 is YSLEER. V was shortened by 2 bases and J by 5 bases, with 13 bases between the two germline ends. The CDR3 DNA sequence: TGCGCCAGCAGCCAATCCCTAGCGCCCAACAATGAGCAGTTCTTC. Amino acid sequence: CASSQSLAPNNEQFF.

The chain couples TRBV6-6 to TRBJ2-7; D possibly matches TRBD1 or TRBD2 (6 bases each). Trimming cost V 5 bases and J 0 bases, with 20 bases left between them. In germline, CDR1 is MNHNY, CDR2 SVGAGI (reference sequence). The CDR3 has 17 residues. The CDR3 reads CASSRYGGHYTSYEQYF. CDR3 coding DNA: TGTGCCAGCAGTCGCTACGGGGGACATTACACCTCCTACGAGCAGTACTTC.

The chain couples TRBV3-1 (or the pseudogene TRBV3-2) to TRBJ1-2, with D maybe TRBD1 (6 bases). Looked up from germline, CDR1 is LGHDT and CDR2 is YNNKEL (reference sequence). V lost 3 bases and J lost 8, with 10 bases in between. This CDR3 region has 12 residues. The CDR3 DNA sequence: TGTGCCAGCAGCCAGGACAGTAAAGGCTACACCTTC. Translating it yields CASSQDSKGYTF.

CDR3 residues: CASSYSGDTTYEQYF. The CDR3 DNA sequence: TGTGCCAGCAGTTACTCTGGTGACACAACCTACGAGCAGTACTTC. This chain joins TRBV6-5 and TRBJ2-7; D is unresolved. V was pared by 0 bases and J by 2 bases, with 11 bases between. This CDR3 is built from 15 residues. Germline V gene data show CDR1 as MNHEY and CDR2 as SVGAGI.

This clone is a singleton in its sample. The CDR3 DNA follows: TGTGCCAGCAGTTACTCGGAGGGACAGCACCCTTTCTCTCAGCCCCAGCATTTT. Amino acid sequence: CASSYSEGQHPFSQPQHF. This chain joins TRBV6-2 or TRBV6-3 and TRBJ1-5; 7 nucleotides match TRBD1. V lost 0 bases, J lost 6 bases, and 14 bases stayed unmatched. This CDR3 is built from 18 residues. Germline-derived CDR1 and CDR2 are MNHEY and SVGEGT.

The chain joins TRBV6-2 or TRBV6-3 to TRBJ2-7; 8 positions agree with TRBD1. The length of the CDR3 is 14 residues. J lost 5 bases, V lost 5 bases, and 8 bases had no gene match. The germline V gene encodes CDR1 MNHEY and CDR2 SVGEGT. CDR3 sequence (DNA): TGTGCCAGCAGTCCCTGGACAGGGACCCACGAGCAGTACTTC. Translation: CASSPWTGTHEQYF.

This chain joins TRBV9 and TRBJ2-7; TRBD1 might be the D (6 bases). Trimming pared 0 bases from V and 0 bases from J, leaving 13 bases between. Germline V gives CDR1 SGDLS, CDR2 YYNGEE. CDR3 length equals 16 residues. In DNA form, the CDR3 reads TGTGCCAGCAGCGTAGGAGGGGACACCAGCTCCTACGAGCAGTACTTC. Its translation: CASSVGGDTSSYEQYF.